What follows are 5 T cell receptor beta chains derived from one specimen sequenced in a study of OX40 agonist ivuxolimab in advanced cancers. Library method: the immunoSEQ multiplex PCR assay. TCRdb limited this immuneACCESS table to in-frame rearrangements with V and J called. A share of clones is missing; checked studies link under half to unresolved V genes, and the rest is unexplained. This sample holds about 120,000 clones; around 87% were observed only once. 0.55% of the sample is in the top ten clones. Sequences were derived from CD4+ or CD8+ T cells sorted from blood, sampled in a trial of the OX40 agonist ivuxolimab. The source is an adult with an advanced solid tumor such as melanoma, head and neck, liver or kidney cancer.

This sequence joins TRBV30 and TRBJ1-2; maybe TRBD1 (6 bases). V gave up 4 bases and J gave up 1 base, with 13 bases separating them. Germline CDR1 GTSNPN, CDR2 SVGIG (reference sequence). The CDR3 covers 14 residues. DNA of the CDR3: TGTGCCTGGATAAGGACGGACAGTAACTATGGCTACACCTTC. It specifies CAWIRTDSNYGYTF.

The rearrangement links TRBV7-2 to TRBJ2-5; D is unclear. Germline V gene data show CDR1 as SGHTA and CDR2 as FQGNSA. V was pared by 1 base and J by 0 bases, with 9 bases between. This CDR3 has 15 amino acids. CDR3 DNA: TGTGCCAGCAGCTTAGGACTCACGTACCAAGAGACCCAGTACTTC. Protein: CASSLGLTYQETQYF.

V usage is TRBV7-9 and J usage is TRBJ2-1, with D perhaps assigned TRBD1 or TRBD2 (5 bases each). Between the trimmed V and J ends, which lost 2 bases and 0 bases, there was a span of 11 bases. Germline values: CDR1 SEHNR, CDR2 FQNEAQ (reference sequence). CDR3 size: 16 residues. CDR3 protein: CASSLITGPSYNEQFF. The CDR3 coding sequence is TGTGCCAGCAGCTTAATCACGGGGCCCTCCTACAATGAGCAGTTCTTC.

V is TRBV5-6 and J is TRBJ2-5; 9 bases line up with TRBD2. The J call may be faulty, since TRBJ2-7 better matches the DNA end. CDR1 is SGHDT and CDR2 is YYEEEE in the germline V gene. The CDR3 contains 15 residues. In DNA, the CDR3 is TGTGCCAGCAGCTTGCCAGGCGGGAGGGGATACGAGCAGTACTTC. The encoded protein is CASSLPGGRGYEQYF.

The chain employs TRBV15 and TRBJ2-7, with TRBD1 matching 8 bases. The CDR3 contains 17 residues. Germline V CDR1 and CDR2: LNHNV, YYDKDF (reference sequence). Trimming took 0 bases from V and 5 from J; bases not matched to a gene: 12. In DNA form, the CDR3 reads TGTGCCACCAGCAGAGATCCCTCTAGCAGGGGGCGCGACGAGCAGTACTTC. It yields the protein CATSRDPSSRGRDEQYF.